This TCR beta chain was sequenced for a study of early T cells in non-severe SARS-CoV-2 infection. Study overall: The study sequenced bulk RNA from unsorted whole blood, with chains unpaired.

Unmatched junction bases numbered 11, after V lost 0 bases and J lost 3 bases. The CDR3 contains 18 residues. CDR1 and CDR2 (germline): LGHDT, YNNKEL (reference sequence). Researchers tagged individual cDNA molecules with unique molecular identifiers. In TCRdb, the 5' RACE reads were re-called with MiXCR into one record per CDR3 protein. This sample has roughly 29,000 distinct CDR3 sequences, with 6% to 7.5% found just once. Study-wide results and caveats: The VDJdb matching leaned toward anti-spike CD8 responses and overlooked private and CD4 specificities.

This clonotype has a handful of counts. What it recognizes is unknown. The sequencing here drew on whole blood, taken at baseline. The chain joins TRBV3-1 to TRBJ2-1, with 7 bases matching TRBD2. This TCR came from an adult who was a healthcare worker with PCR-confirmed SARS-CoV-2 infection or an uninfected control (not recorded which). CDR3 protein: CASSQEGRDPGNYNEQFF. DNA for the CDR3: TGTGCCAGCAGCCAAGAGGGGAGGGACCCTGGGAACTACAATGAGCAGTTCTTC.